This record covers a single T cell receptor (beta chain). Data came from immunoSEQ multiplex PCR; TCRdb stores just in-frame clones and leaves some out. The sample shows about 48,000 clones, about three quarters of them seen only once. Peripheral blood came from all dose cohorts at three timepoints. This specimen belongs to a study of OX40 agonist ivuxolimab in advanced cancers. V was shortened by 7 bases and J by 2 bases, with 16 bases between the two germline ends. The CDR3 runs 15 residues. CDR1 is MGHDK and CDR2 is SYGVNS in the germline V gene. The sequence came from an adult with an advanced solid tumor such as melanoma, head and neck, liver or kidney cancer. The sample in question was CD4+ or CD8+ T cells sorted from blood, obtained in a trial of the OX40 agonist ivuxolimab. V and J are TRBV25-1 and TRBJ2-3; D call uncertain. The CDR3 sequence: CASTSQKSDTDTQYF. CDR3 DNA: TGTGCCAGCACCAGCCAAAAATCCGACACAGATACGCAGTATTTT.